These T cell receptor beta chains were read from a single sample in a study of OX40 agonist ivuxolimab in advanced cancers. TCRdb keeps only in-frame clones here, not all; method: immunoSEQ multiplex PCR. The sample shows roughly 64,000 clones, approximately 88% of them seen only once. This material consisted of CD4+ or CD8+ T cells sorted from blood, taken in a trial of the OX40 agonist ivuxolimab. The receptors stem from an adult with an advanced solid tumor such as melanoma, head and neck, liver or kidney cancer. Each CDR3 is given with its conserved first and last residue. A D gene is named only where the DNA matches it firmly. Rows give clone size only sometimes, using once, few, many, or a class for an expanded clone.

V gene	D gene	J gene	clone size	CDR3 DNA	CDR3 protein
TRBV6-5	TRBD2	TRBJ2-7	NA	TGTGCCAGCAGTGAGCGGGAGATCTACGAGCAGTACTTC	CASSEREIYEQYF
TRBV7-6	NA	TRBJ2-7	NA	TGTGCCAGCAGCTTGGAGGGGGGTTACGAGCAGTACTTC	CASSLEGGYEQYF
TRBV18	TRBD1	TRBJ1-1	NA	TGTGCCAGCTCACCGACAGGACAGGGGAACATGAACACTGAAGCTTTCTTT	CASSPTGQGNMNTEAFF
TRBV11-2	NA	TRBJ2-3	NA	TGTGCCAGCAGCCCGCACACAGATACGCAGTATTTT	CASSPHTDTQYF
TRBV25-1	NA	TRBJ2-7	NA	TGTGCCAGCAGTGAACTGGGAAATCGGGGCGAGCAGTACTTC	CASSELGNRGEQYF
TRBV6-5	NA	TRBJ1-3	NA	TGTGCCAGCAGTTACGGTGCTTTTGGAAACACCATATATTTT	CASSYGAFGNTIYF
TRBV7-3	TRBD1	TRBJ1-1	NA	TGTGCCAGCAGCTCCACAGGGGTCGGCGGCACTGAAGCTTTCTTT	CASSSTGVGGTEAFF
TRBV11-3	TRBD1	TRBJ2-1	NA	TGTGCCAGCAGCCCCGGGACAGGCTCCTACAATGAGCAGTTCTTC	CASSPGTGSYNEQFF
TRBV5-1	TRBD1	TRBJ2-5	NA	TGCGCCAGCAGCTCCACCACAGGGGGCCCAGAGACCCAGTACTTC	CASSSTTGGPETQYF
TRBV6-5	NA	TRBJ1-3	NA	TGTGCCAGCAGTAGAGGGGGATCCGGAAACACCATATATTTT	CASSRGGSGNTIYF
TRBV19	NA	TRBJ1-1	few	TGTGCCAGTACTACCTCCGGGATAGAAGCTTTCTTT	CASTTSGIEAFF
TRBV9	TRBD1	TRBJ2-7	NA	TGTGCCAGCAGCCCATTGGACAGGGGAGGGCTCGAGCAGTACTTC	CASSPLDRGGLEQYF
TRBV6-5	NA	TRBJ2-7	NA	TGTGCCAGCAGGAGGGACGGACTATTAGGGGAGCAGTACTTC	CASRRDGLLGEQYF
TRBV11-2	NA	TRBJ2-7	NA	TGTGCCAGCAGCTTAGAAGTTAATCGGCAGTACTTC	CASSLEVNRQYF
TRBV7-9	NA	TRBJ1-5	NA	TGTGCCAGCAGCTTAGTCGATAGCAATCAGCCCCAGCATTTT	CASSLVDSNQPQHF
TRBV18	NA	TRBJ1-1	NA	TGTGCCAGCTCACCTAAACTAACACCGGGAAAGGACACTGAAGCTTTCTTT	CASSPKLTPGKDTEAFF
TRBV27	NA	TRBJ2-1	NA	TGTGCCAGCAGTTTTAGCCAAAGCTCCTACAATGAGCAGTTCTTC	CASSFSQSSYNEQFF
TRBV6-5	NA	TRBJ2-2	NA	TGTGCCAGCAGCCGAAAGACCGGGGAGCTGTTTTTT	CASSRKTGELFF
TRBV5-4	NA	TRBJ1-1	few	TGTGCCAGCAGCTTGGACCACACTGAAGCTTTCTTT	CASSLDHTEAFF
TRBV2	NA	TRBJ1-3	NA	TGTGCCAGCACTCCCGACAGTGCCTCTGGAAACACCATATATTTT	CASTPDSASGNTIYF
TRBV21-1	NA	TRBJ1-6	NA	NA	CASSKVATGTQGPNSPLHF
TRBV28	TRBD1	TRBJ2-7	NA	TGTGCCAGCAGACAGAGGACAGGGTCCTACGAGCAGTACTTC	CASRQRTGSYEQYF
TRBV10-3	TRBD2	TRBJ2-2	NA	TGTGCCACCCGGGAGGCTAGCGGGGGGCTTACGAACACCGGGGAGCTGTTTTTT	CATREASGGLTNTGELFF
TRBV19	NA	TRBJ2-6	NA	TGTGCCAGTAGTAGGAGGACAGAGACTTTCTCTGGGGCCAACGTCCTGACTTTC	CASSRRTETFSGANVLTF
TRBV2	NA	TRBJ1-2	NA	TGTGCCAGCAGTGAGGACAGAAACTATGGCTACACCTTC	CASSEDRNYGYTF
TRBV11-1	TRBD2	TRBJ2-3	NA	TGTGCCAGCAGCTTAACTAGCGGGGGAAAAGATACGCAGTATTTT	CASSLTSGGKDTQYF
TRBV7-8	TRBD1	TRBJ1-3	NA	TGTGCCAGCAGCTTAAATCAGGGACAGACTGGAAACACCATATATTTT	CASSLNQGQTGNTIYF
TRBV5-1	NA	TRBJ1-1	NA	TGTGCCAGCAGCGATCACACTGAAGCTTTCTTT	CASSDHTEAFF
TRBV5-5	TRBD1	TRBJ1-5	NA	TGTGCCAGCAGCTTCGGAGGGGGCGGCAATCAGCCCCAGCATTTT	CASSFGGGGNQPQHF